The clone carrying this T cell receptor (beta chain) was counted many times. Its antigen is unknown. For each extraction, RNA and DNA were obtained together from approximately 20-30 mg of unsorted bulk tissue. Surgical resection served as treatment for the primary liver carcinoma of these patients. The sample originates from a study of tumor-infiltrating lymphocytes in primary liver carcinoma. Notes on the study in general: A small share of top clones, only about 7.5-24%, was found in all five tumor regions.

Starting from 500 ng of total RNA, TCR beta cDNA was produced with a primer in the constant region. Library construction for TCR beta comprised three nested multiplex PCR rounds performed with slightly modified ARM-PCR. Both of the initial two PCR rounds ran for nine to ten cycles and employed TRBV1-TRBV30 forward primers alongside a C-beta reverse primer. TCRdb called the multiplex PCR reads again in MiXCR, with one record for every CDR3 protein. The sample lists about 54,000 distinct CDR3 sequences; about 80% were seen once. CDR3 size: 16 residues. The germline V gene has CDR1 LGHNA and CDR2 YNFKEQ. Trimming cost V 4 bases and J 6 bases; bases outside gene matches: 12.

The chain combines TRBV4-2 with TRBJ2-1, with 7 bases matching TRBD2. This TCR was sampled from a middle-aged man with primary liver carcinoma and hepatitis B virus infection. The sequenced sample was liver tumor tissue from sampling region 2. The subset was: tumor region T2, inferior pole. CDR3 region: CASSRIPGLDPNEQFF. The CDR3 region has the DNA TGTGCCAGCAGCCGGATACCAGGACTAGATCCCAATGAGCAGTTCTTC.